Given below is one T cell receptor beta chain in context. Its antigen remains unknown. The data were obtained in a study of T cell responses to AZD1222 COVID-19 vaccine. General study points: Unmutated variant regions are reportedly targeted by nearly half of spike-specific TCRs.

The CDR3 spans 14 residues. With V trimmed by 6 bases and J by 6 bases, 5 bases remained unmatched. CDR1 is SNHLY, CDR2 FYNNEI, per germline. Using immunoSEQ multiplex PCR, the repertoire was profiled, and TCRdb retains in-frame clones only, with some absent. Of 90,000 to 150,000 clones listed, approximately 90% are singletons. The V call is TRBV2, the J call TRBJ1-6, with 7 bases matching TRBD1. The clonotype originates from an adult in good health. Sequenced here: peripheral blood, sampled on day 0 of AZD1222 vaccination. Here the CDR3 DNA reads TGTGCCAGCAGCGACGGGACAGCTAATTCACCCCTCCACTTT. Translating gives CASSDGTANSPLHF.